Listed below are T cell receptor beta chains from one sample, sequenced in a study of T cell responses to AZD1222 COVID-19 vaccine. Clones were sequenced by immunoSEQ multiplex PCR, and TCRdb holds only the in-frame ones, with some missing. Of roughly 120,000 clones in the sample, approximately 92% were seen once. The sequenced sample was peripheral blood, obtained 28 days after the second AZD1222 dose. The receptor source for this set is an adult who received the AZD1222 COVID-19 vaccine. Each CDR3 is given with its conserved first and last residue. The order of the fields is J gene, D gene, V gene, clone size, CDR3 DNA, CDR3 protein. A D gene is named only where the DNA matches it firmly. Only part of the rows carry a size: once, few, many, or a class if the clone is expanded.

j_call: TRBJ1-2; d_call: NA; v_call: TRBV18; clone_size: NA; cdr3_nt: TGTGCCAGCTCACCTGGTGTCCCCCGGGGGTACTATGGCTACACCTTC; cdr3_aa: CASSPGVPRGYYGYTF
j_call: TRBJ2-1; d_call: NA; v_call: TRBV3-1/TRBV3-2; clone_size: NA; cdr3_nt: TGTGCCAGCAGCCAACTAGCCGAGCAGTTCTTC; cdr3_aa: CASSQLAEQFF
j_call: TRBJ2-7; d_call: TRBD1; v_call: TRBV28; clone_size: once; cdr3_nt: TGTGCCAGCAAACAGGGGGGCTTTGCCCACGAGCAGTACTTC; cdr3_aa: CASKQGGFAHEQYF
j_call: TRBJ1-1; d_call: NA; v_call: TRBV5-5; clone_size: NA; cdr3_nt: TGTGCCAGCGGACAAACTGAAGCTTTCTTT; cdr3_aa: CASGQTEAFF
j_call: TRBJ1-1; d_call: NA; v_call: TRBV5-1; clone_size: NA; cdr3_nt: TGCGCCAGCAGCTCCCGGGACGGAAACACTGAAGCTTTCTTT; cdr3_aa: CASSSRDGNTEAFF
j_call: TRBJ1-2; d_call: NA; v_call: TRBV14; clone_size: once; cdr3_nt: TGTGCCAGCAGCCCTGAGTTTCACTATGGCTACACCTTC; cdr3_aa: CASSPEFHYGYTF
j_call: TRBJ1-6; d_call: TRBD1; v_call: TRBV5-4; clone_size: NA; cdr3_nt: TGTGCCAGCAGCAACCCGGGACAGGGTGAGGATTCACCCCTCCACTTT; cdr3_aa: CASSNPGQGEDSPLHF
j_call: TRBJ2-3; d_call: TRBD2; v_call: TRBV7-8; clone_size: NA; cdr3_nt: TGTGCCAGCAGCTTAAGGACTAGCGGGGGGACATCTAGCACAGATACGCAGTATTTT; cdr3_aa: CASSLRTSGGTSSTDTQYF
j_call: TRBJ2-5; d_call: TRBD1; v_call: TRBV14; clone_size: NA; cdr3_nt: TGTGCCAGCAGCTACGGGACAGGGGGCGCGGGAGAGACCCAGTACTTC; cdr3_aa: CASSYGTGGAGETQYF
j_call: TRBJ1-2; d_call: TRBD1; v_call: TRBV16; clone_size: NA; cdr3_nt: TGTGCCAGCAGCCGAACGGACAGGCGGAACTATGGCTACACCTTC; cdr3_aa: CASSRTDRRNYGYTF
j_call: TRBJ1-4; d_call: TRBD1; v_call: TRBV11-2; clone_size: NA; cdr3_nt: TGTGCCAGCTCAAGCCAGGGGGCCTTTATTACTAATGAAAAACTGTTTTTT; cdr3_aa: CASSSQGAFITNEKLFF
j_call: TRBJ1-2; d_call: NA; v_call: TRBV7-6; clone_size: few; cdr3_nt: TGTGCCAGCAGCGAGCTGATCCTATCCTATGGCTACACCTTC; cdr3_aa: CASSELILSYGYTF
j_call: TRBJ2-7; d_call: NA; v_call: TRBV4-1; clone_size: NA; cdr3_nt: TGCGCCAGCAGCCCGGGGCCAGGGGTCATCTACGAGCAGTACTTC; cdr3_aa: CASSPGPGVIYEQYF
j_call: TRBJ2-7; d_call: TRBD2; v_call: TRBV4-1; clone_size: NA; cdr3_nt: TGCGCCAGCAGCCAAGATTTCGGGGGACTAGCGGGGGGTAGTTCCTACGAGCAGTACTTC; cdr3_aa: CASSQDFGGLAGGSSYEQYF
j_call: TRBJ1-2; d_call: NA; v_call: TRBV3-1/TRBV3-2; clone_size: NA; cdr3_nt: TGTGCCAGCAGTCCACGGACGGAGAACTATGGCTACACCTTC; cdr3_aa: CASSPRTENYGYTF
j_call: TRBJ1-6; d_call: NA; v_call: TRBV6-1; clone_size: NA; cdr3_nt: TGTGCCAGCAAAGACCGGACAGATGGGGATTCACCCCTCCACTTT; cdr3_aa: CASKDRTDGDSPLHF
j_call: TRBJ2-3; d_call: NA; v_call: TRBV7-2; clone_size: NA; cdr3_nt: TGTGCCAGCAGCTTAGTAGTTAGCACAGATACGCAGTATTTT; cdr3_aa: CASSLVVSTDTQYF
j_call: TRBJ1-3; d_call: NA; v_call: TRBV9; clone_size: NA; cdr3_nt: TGTGCCAGCAGCGCAGTACAAGGACAGACCACTCGAAACACCATATATTTT; cdr3_aa: CASSAVQGQTTRNTIYF
j_call: TRBJ1-1; d_call: NA; v_call: TRBV12-3/TRBV12-4; clone_size: NA; cdr3_nt: TGTGCCAGCAGTTTGTTAAGGAACACTGAAGCTTTCTTT; cdr3_aa: CASSLLRNTEAFF
j_call: TRBJ2-7; d_call: NA; v_call: TRBV19; clone_size: once; cdr3_nt: TGTGCCAGTAGTATAAATCTAGGATCCTACGAGCAGTACTTC; cdr3_aa: CASSINLGSYEQYF
j_call: TRBJ1-2; d_call: TRBD1; v_call: TRBV6-6; clone_size: NA; cdr3_nt: TGTGCCAGCAGTTATGGGACAGGAACTAACTATGGCTACACCTTC; cdr3_aa: CASSYGTGTNYGYTF
j_call: TRBJ2-7; d_call: NA; v_call: TRBV27; clone_size: NA; cdr3_nt: TGTGCCAGCAGTTTATACGGGACGGAGTTCGACGAGCAGTACTTC; cdr3_aa: CASSLYGTEFDEQYF
j_call: TRBJ1-4; d_call: TRBD1; v_call: TRBV4-2; clone_size: few; cdr3_nt: TGTGCCAGCAGCCAAGTTTGGGGGGACAGAGATGAAAAACTGTTTTTT; cdr3_aa: CASSQVWGDRDEKLFF
j_call: TRBJ2-1; d_call: NA; v_call: TRBV5-1; clone_size: NA; cdr3_nt: TGCGCCAGCAGCTTCTCAGGGGACGAGCAGTTCTTC; cdr3_aa: CASSFSGDEQFF
j_call: TRBJ1-3; d_call: TRBD1; v_call: TRBV10-3; clone_size: NA; cdr3_nt: TGTGCCATCAGTGAGGGACAGGGGGTCGGAAACACCATATATTTT; cdr3_aa: CAISEGQGVGNTIYF
j_call: TRBJ2-7; d_call: NA; v_call: TRBV7-9; clone_size: NA; cdr3_nt: TGTGCCAGCAGCTTCGGTGATACCTACGAGCAGTACTTC; cdr3_aa: CASSFGDTYEQYF
j_call: TRBJ1-2; d_call: TRBD1; v_call: TRBV3-1/TRBV3-2; clone_size: NA; cdr3_nt: TGTGCCAGCAGCCAAGATTTACGGAGGGGGCGACATGGCTACACCTTC; cdr3_aa: CASSQDLRRGRHGYTF
j_call: TRBJ1-2; d_call: NA; v_call: TRBV5-4; clone_size: NA; cdr3_nt: TGTGCCAGCAGCTTGGGGGAGGGGCTCGGATATGGCTACACCTTC; cdr3_aa: CASSLGEGLGYGYTF
j_call: TRBJ1-5; d_call: NA; v_call: TRBV6-6; clone_size: NA; cdr3_nt: TGTGCCAGCTCTAATGCGGGGGGGCTGGGCAATCAGCCCCAGCATTTT; cdr3_aa: CASSNAGGLGNQPQHF
j_call: TRBJ2-2; d_call: NA; v_call: TRBV28; clone_size: once; cdr3_nt: TGTGCCAGCAGCTTGAACACCGGGGAGCTGTTTTTT; cdr3_aa: CASSLNTGELFF
j_call: TRBJ1-6; d_call: TRBD1; v_call: TRBV4-1; clone_size: NA; cdr3_nt: TGCGCCAGCAGCCTCCGGGACAGGGATAATTCACCCCTCCACTTT; cdr3_aa: CASSLRDRDNSPLHF
j_call: TRBJ2-4; d_call: NA; v_call: TRBV19; clone_size: NA; cdr3_nt: TGTGCCAGTAGTATATCGCAGGAAAACATTCAGTACTTC; cdr3_aa: CASSISQENIQYF
j_call: TRBJ1-5; d_call: NA; v_call: TRBV6-5; clone_size: NA; cdr3_nt: TGTGCCAGCAGTTCCGATTGGGATCAGCCCCAGCATTTT; cdr3_aa: CASSSDWDQPQHF
j_call: TRBJ1-2; d_call: TRBD1; v_call: TRBV7-9; clone_size: NA; cdr3_nt: TGTGCCAGCAGCCCGAACGACAGGGTTTATGGCTACACCTTC; cdr3_aa: CASSPNDRVYGYTF
j_call: TRBJ2-5; d_call: TRBD1; v_call: TRBV6-4; clone_size: NA; cdr3_nt: TGTGCCAGCAGTGACTCGTGGCAGGGGGTCAAAAGAGAGACCCAGTACTTC; cdr3_aa: CASSDSWQGVKRETQYF
j_call: TRBJ1-4; d_call: TRBD1; v_call: TRBV28; clone_size: NA; cdr3_nt: TGTGCCAGCAGTTCGGGACAGGCCTACTCTAATGAAAAACTGTTTTTT; cdr3_aa: CASSSGQAYSNEKLFF
j_call: TRBJ1-1; d_call: TRBD1; v_call: TRBV29-1; clone_size: once; cdr3_nt: TGCAGCGTTGACCGGACAGGGAACACTGAAGCTTTCTTT; cdr3_aa: CSVDRTGNTEAFF
j_call: TRBJ1-4; d_call: NA; v_call: TRBV24-1; clone_size: NA; cdr3_nt: TGTGCCACCAGTCCCGGGACACCGGGTAGGGAAAAACTGTTTTTT; cdr3_aa: CATSPGTPGREKLFF
j_call: TRBJ1-5; d_call: TRBD1; v_call: TRBV19; clone_size: NA; cdr3_nt: TGTGCCAGTAGTTCGGGACAGGGGGCGATTCAGCCCCAGCATTTT; cdr3_aa: CASSSGQGAIQPQHF
j_call: TRBJ1-5; d_call: NA; v_call: TRBV5-8; clone_size: NA; cdr3_nt: TGTGCCAGCAGCAAAACTCAGGACTCGGGGAGCAATCAGCCCCAGCATTTT; cdr3_aa: CASSKTQDSGSNQPQHF
j_call: TRBJ2-3; d_call: TRBD1; v_call: TRBV7-9; clone_size: NA; cdr3_nt: TGTGCCAGCAGCCCCGCACAGGGGAACACAGATACGCAGTATTTT; cdr3_aa: CASSPAQGNTDTQYF
j_call: TRBJ2-1; d_call: NA; v_call: TRBV5-1; clone_size: NA; cdr3_nt: TGCGCCAGCAGCTTGGGGAGCTCCTACAATGAGCAGTTCTTC; cdr3_aa: CASSLGSSYNEQFF
j_call: TRBJ1-1; d_call: TRBD1; v_call: TRBV15; clone_size: NA; cdr3_nt: TGTGCCACCAGCAGAGGGGACAGCATGAACACTGAAGCTTTCTTT; cdr3_aa: CATSRGDSMNTEAFF
j_call: TRBJ1-3; d_call: NA; v_call: TRBV7-2; clone_size: NA; cdr3_nt: TGTGCCAGCAGCTTAGTTGGAGGGTTGGAAGGAAACACCATATATTTT; cdr3_aa: CASSLVGGLEGNTIYF
j_call: TRBJ2-1; d_call: NA; v_call: TRBV10-3; clone_size: NA; cdr3_nt: TGTGCCATCAGTGAAACTCCGGACAGCTACAATGAGCAGTTCTTC; cdr3_aa: CAISETPDSYNEQFF
j_call: TRBJ1-1; d_call: NA; v_call: TRBV15; clone_size: NA; cdr3_nt: TGTGCCACCAGCAGAGATGGCGGAGTGAACACTGAAGCTTTCTTT; cdr3_aa: CATSRDGGVNTEAFF
j_call: TRBJ1-2; d_call: TRBD1; v_call: TRBV11-2; clone_size: once; cdr3_nt: TGTGCCAGCAGTTATATAACCGGGACAGAAACTAACTATGGCTACACCTTC; cdr3_aa: CASSYITGTETNYGYTF
j_call: TRBJ2-1; d_call: TRBD2; v_call: TRBV5-1; clone_size: NA; cdr3_nt: TGCGCCAGCAGCTTGGGACTAGCGGGCGGATCTCCAGTCGGTAATGAGCAGTTCTTC; cdr3_aa: CASSLGLAGGSPVGNEQFF
j_call: TRBJ2-7; d_call: NA; v_call: TRBV5-6; clone_size: once; cdr3_nt: TGTGCCAGCAGCCGGGACACAACCTACGAGCAGTACTTC; cdr3_aa: CASSRDTTYEQYF
j_call: TRBJ1-5; d_call: NA; v_call: TRBV6-5; clone_size: once; cdr3_nt: TGTGCCAGCAGTTACACCACCCAGCCCCAGCATTTT; cdr3_aa: CASSYTTQPQHF
j_call: TRBJ1-2; d_call: TRBD1; v_call: TRBV27; clone_size: NA; cdr3_nt: TGTGCCAGCAGTACCATGACAGGGAACTATGGCTACACCTTC; cdr3_aa: CASSTMTGNYGYTF
j_call: TRBJ2-3; d_call: TRBD2; v_call: TRBV3-1/TRBV3-2; clone_size: few; cdr3_nt: TGTGCCAGCAGTATCAGCGGGGCGGATACGCAGTATTTT; cdr3_aa: CASSISGADTQYF
j_call: TRBJ1-2; d_call: NA; v_call: TRBV28; clone_size: NA; cdr3_nt: TGTGCCAGCAGCCTTAGGGGGTTGGATGGCTACACCTTC; cdr3_aa: CASSLRGLDGYTF